The T cell receptor beta chain under discussion was sequenced for a study of response to subunit inactivated influenza vaccine. Study-level findings and limits: The authors suggested that every seasonal influenza vaccination recruits few new T cells.

TCRdb itself ran the RT-PCR reads through MiXCR, one entry per CDR3 protein. Of 500,000 to 600,000 distinct CDR3 sequences listed, approximately 7.7% were seen once; the top ten hold 10% to 15%. This CDR3 is 15 amino acids long. V lost 7 bases to trimming and J lost 3 bases; unmatched junction nucleotides: 9. CDR1 SGHRS and CDR2 YFSETQ come from the germline V gene. In the case of this clonotype: What it recognizes is unknown.

This sample comprised PBMCs from blood, obtained about 23 months after vaccination. This TCR was sampled from a man between 50 and 75 years old who received an inactivated influenza vaccine. This chain connects TRBV5-1 to TRBJ2-2, with TRBD2 matching 7 bases. The DNA for the CDR3 is TGCGCCAGCGAAGATCGCGGGAGTCACACCGGGGAGCTGTTTTTT. Protein sequence: CASEDRGSHTGELFF.